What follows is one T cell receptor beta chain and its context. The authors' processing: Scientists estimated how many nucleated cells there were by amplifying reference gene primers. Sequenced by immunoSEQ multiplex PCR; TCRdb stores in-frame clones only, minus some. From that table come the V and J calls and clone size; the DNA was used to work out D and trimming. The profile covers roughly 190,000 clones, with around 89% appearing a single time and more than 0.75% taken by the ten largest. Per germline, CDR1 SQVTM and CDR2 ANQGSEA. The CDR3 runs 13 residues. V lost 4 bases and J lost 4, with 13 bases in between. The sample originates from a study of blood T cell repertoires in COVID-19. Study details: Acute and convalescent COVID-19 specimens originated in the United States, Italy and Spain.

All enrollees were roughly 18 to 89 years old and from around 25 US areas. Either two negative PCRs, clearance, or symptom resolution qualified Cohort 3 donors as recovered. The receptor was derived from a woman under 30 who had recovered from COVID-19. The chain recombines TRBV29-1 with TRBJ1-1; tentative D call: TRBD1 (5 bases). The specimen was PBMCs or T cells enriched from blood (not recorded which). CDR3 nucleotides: TGCAGCGTTGGGGCGGGGAGGGGCACTGAAGCTTTCTTT. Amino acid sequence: CSVGAGRGTEAFF.